Below, 28 T cell receptor beta chains from the same sample are listed, as sequenced in a study of siplizumab effects on memory and regulatory T cells. Generated by immunoSEQ multiplex PCR, the TCRdb table keeps only in-frame clones and is missing some. The table lists about 98,000 clones, 80% to 95% of them singletons, with 0.9% to 1.3% in the top ten. Sequenced: CD4+ T cells sorted from blood. The receptors here all came from a human donor in good health.

As regards this clone: Since no conserved phenylalanine or tryptophan closes the CDR3, a read error is the likely cause. The limits of the CDR3 on the DNA are not certain, so only TCRdb's listed CDR3 is given. V and J are TRBV28 and TRBJ1-2. Looked up from germline, CDR1 is MDHEN and CDR2 is SYDVKM. The length of the CDR3 is 13 amino acids, counting both ends. CDR3 loop: CASSPSVYGYTFG.

The V and J genes are TRBV6-5 and TRBJ2-7; D may match TRBD1 or TRBD2 (6 bases each). The V and J ends lost 6 bases and 2 bases respectively, with 14 bases between them. The V gene's germline CDR1 is MNHEY and CDR2 SVGAGI. CDR3 size: 14 residues. The CDR3 DNA reads as TGTGCCAGCAGGAGGATGGGGGGCGCCTACGAGCAGTACTTC. It translates to CASRRMGGAYEQYF.

This rearrangement joins TRBV7-8 to TRBJ1-1; a weak D match, TRBD1 (5 bases). CDR1 and CDR2 from the germline V gene are SGHVS and FQNEAQ. V lost 1 base and J 9 bases, leaving 12 bases between the germline ends. The CDR3 extends over 13 amino acids. In nucleotides, the CDR3 is TGTGCCAGCAGCTTAGTGTTCCAGGGAAAAGCTTTCTTT. It yields the protein CASSLVFQGKAFF.

In its sample, this clone was seen a few times. The gene calls are TRBV14 and TRBJ2-3, with unresolved D. Germline V lookup: CDR1 SGHDN, CDR2 FVKESK. V dropped 0 bases and J dropped 4 bases, with 8 bases sitting between them. This CDR3 has 14 residues. The CDR3 region has the DNA TGTGCCAGCAGCCAAGATGAGGTCGCAGATACGCAGTATTTT. Amino acid sequence: CASSQDEVADTQYF.

The V call is TRBV6-5, the J call TRBJ1-1, with unresolved D. In germline, CDR1 is MNHEY, CDR2 SVGAGI. The CDR3 is 13 amino acids. Trimming stripped 7 bases from V and 6 bases from J, with 15 bases between. CDR3: CASKPGLRAEAFF. CDR3 nucleotides: TGTGCCAGCAAACCGGGCCTGAGGGCTGAAGCTTTCTTT.

The rearrangement uses TRBV27 and TRBJ1-6; 7 nucleotides line up with TRBD1. The junction had 17 bases not matched to a gene; V was cut back by 5 bases and J by 7 bases. The CDR3 extends over 18 amino acids. Germline assignment: CDR1 MNHEY and CDR2 SMNVEV (reference sequence). The CDR3 is CASSPRQGGSLLNSPLHF. The CDR3 bases are TGTGCCAGCAGTCCCCGACAGGGAGGATCGTTGTTGAATTCACCCCTCCACTTT.

The genes are TRBV11-2 and TRBJ2-2; TRBD1 matches at 8 bases. V lost 7 bases, J lost 9 bases, and 10 bases stayed unmatched. The CDR3 has 14 amino acids. In germline, CDR1 is SGHAT, CDR2 FQNNGV. The CDR3 is CASTKGQGSRELFF. The CDR3 DNA reads TGTGCCAGCACGAAAGGACAGGGAAGTAGGGAGCTGTTTTTT.

The J gene is TRBJ2-7, the V gene TRBV4-1; D perhaps matches TRBD2 (5 bases). The CDR3 sequence is 15 residues long. Trimming stripped 3 bases from V and 2 bases from J, with 14 bases between. The germline gives CDR1 MGHRA, CDR2 YSYEKL. DNA for the CDR3: TGCGCCAGCAGCCACCAGGAGGAAGCGGCCTACGAGCAGTACTTC. Amino acid sequence: CASSHQEEAAYEQYF.

The genes are TRBV11-3 and TRBJ2-5; TRBD2 matches 13 bases. Looked up from germline, CDR1 is SGHNT and CDR2 is YENEEA. J lost 5 bases, V lost 5 bases, and 11 bases had no gene match. The CDR3 extends over 17 amino acids. The CDR3 coding sequence is TGTGCCAGCAGCCCAGGGACTAGCGGGACGAAAGGGGAGACCCAGTACTTC. Encoded protein: CASSPGTSGTKGETQYF.

The gene calls are TRBV6-1 and TRBJ2-7; possible D gene TRBD1, 5 bases. Trimming left V 7 bases short and J 0 bases short, with 16 bases between. From germline, CDR1 is MNHNS and CDR2 SASEGT. The CDR3 extends over 15 amino acids. The CDR3 coding sequence is TGTGCCAGCAAAAGTGGGGCAGTAAGCTCCTACGAGCAGTACTTC. It specifies CASKSGAVSSYEQYF.

V usage is TRBV5-4 and J usage is TRBJ1-1; weak D call: TRBD1 (6 bases). This CDR3 is 14 amino acids long. Trimming removed 4 bases from V and 2 bases from J, with 12 bases in between. Germline loops: CDR1 SGHNT, CDR2 YYREEE (reference sequence). The chain's CDR3 is CASSLGGPNTEAFF. The CDR3 nucleotides are TGTGCCAGCAGCCTCGGGGGCCCTAACACTGAAGCTTTCTTT. The variable domain in full, completed from reference TRBV5-4 and TRBJ1-1, reads ETGVTQSPTHLIKTRGQQVTLRCSSQSGHNTVSWYQQALGQGPQFIFQYYREEENGRGNFPPRFSGLQFPNYSSELNVNALELDDSALYLCASSLGGPNTEAFFGQGTRLTVV.

CDR3 DNA: TGTGCCAGTAGTATACGTGTCGTCTATGAGCAGTTCTTC. This sequence encodes CASSIRVVYEQFF. The rearrangement uses TRBV19 and TRBJ2-1, with D unresolved. The germline CDR1 and CDR2 sequences are LNHDA and SQIVND (reference sequence). V was clipped by 2 bases and J by 8 bases, with 10 bases between them. This CDR3 has 13 residues.

This chain links TRBV4-1 with TRBJ2-3; 8 nucleotides line up with TRBD2. The CDR3 totals 15 residues. Germline lookup yields CDR1 MGHRA and CDR2 YSYEKL. V shed 4 bases and J 4 bases; nucleotides not matched to a gene: 7. CDR3 nucleotide sequence: TGCGCCAGCAGCCTTGACGCGGGAGGCTCAGATACGCAGTATTTT. Its protein is CASSLDAGGSDTQYF.

The chain uses TRBV11-2 and TRBJ2-7; TRBD2 might be the D (5 bases). V was trimmed by 1 base and J by 2 bases, leaving 12 bases between them. Per germline, CDR1 SGHAT and CDR2 FQNNGV. The CDR3 is 15 residues long. As DNA, the CDR3 is TGTGCCAGCAGCTTAGGGCGGGTCAGACCCTACGAGCAGTACTTC. This translates into CASSLGRVRPYEQYF.

The chain is built from TRBV7-9 and TRBJ2-1; 15 bases agree with TRBD2. Trimming cost V 5 bases and J 5 bases; bases outside gene matches: 7. This CDR3 spans 17 amino acids. Per the germline V gene, CDR1 is SEHNR and CDR2 is FQNEAQ (reference sequence). CDR3 bases: TGTGCCAGCAGCGCCGCCGGGACTAGCGGGAGGAACAATGAGCAGTTCTTC. It codes for CASSAAGTSGRNNEQFF.

This rearrangement joins TRBV28 to TRBJ1-5; possibly TRBD1 for D (5 bases). Trimming left V 7 bases short and J 7 bases short, with 20 bases between. Germline-derived CDR1 and CDR2 are MDHEN and SYDVKM. The CDR3 is made up of 15 amino acids. The CDR3 loop is CASTAMGGHGQPQHF. DNA for the CDR3: TGTGCCAGCACCGCGATGGGGGGTCATGGGCAGCCCCAGCATTTT.

The chain recombines TRBV5-6 with TRBJ1-1; D unclear. The CDR3 is made up of 13 amino acids. The V gene lost 2 bases and the J gene lost 2 bases, with 7 bases spanning the gap. From germline, CDR1 is SGHDT and CDR2 YYEEEE. The CDR3: CASSLGGNTEAFF. CDR3 nucleotide sequence: TGTGCCAGCAGCTTAGGAGGCAACACTGAAGCTTTCTTT.

The rearrangement links TRBV19 to TRBJ2-7; 7 bases are a match to TRBD1. Germline loops: CDR1 LNHDA, CDR2 SQIVND (reference sequence). There are 16 residues in the CDR3. V was clipped by 4 bases and J by 3 bases; unmatched bases: 12. The CDR3 nucleotides are TGTGCCAGTAGTAGCCAACAGGGGATCAACGTCTACGAGCAGTACTTC. Translation gives CASSSQQGINVYEQYF.

This chain joins TRBV18 and TRBJ2-7; 9 bases match TRBD1. Germline CDR1 and CDR2: KGHSH and LQKENI. Trimming at V came to 3 bases and at J to 3 bases, leaving 6 bases not matched to a gene. The CDR3 has 15 amino acids. DNA for the CDR3: TGTGCCAGCTCACCTAACAGGGGGCTCATCTACGAGCAGTACTTC. Protein: CASSPNRGLIYEQYF. The variable domain in full, completed from reference TRBV18 and TRBJ2-7, reads NAGVMQNPRHLVRRRGQEARLRCSPMKGHSHVYWYRQLPEEGLKFMVYLQKENIIDESGMPKERFSAEFPKEGPSILRIQQVVRGDSAAYFCASSPNRGLIYEQYFGPGTRLTVT.

In nucleotides, the CDR3 is TGTGCCACCAGCGGCCTTCCTGGAAACACCATATATTTT. It yields the protein CATSGLPGNTIYF. The genes are TRBV15 and TRBJ1-3; D gene unclear. The germline gives CDR1 LNHNV, CDR2 YYDKDF (reference sequence). The length of the CDR3 is 13 residues. V dropped 5 bases and J dropped 2 bases, with 7 bases sitting between them.

The rearrangement uses TRBV5-5 and TRBJ2-4, with 8 nucleotides matching TRBD1. The junction had 12 bases not matched to a gene; V was cut back by 1 base and J by 6 bases. CDR3 size: 17 residues. Germline CDR1 reads SGHKS; CDR2 reads YYEKEE (reference sequence). As DNA, the CDR3 is TGTGCCAGCAGCTTGAGACTACTTGACAGGGGCAGAAACATTCAGTACTTC. It specifies CASSLRLLDRGRNIQYF.

The table lists this clone with a count of one. The CDR3 bases are TGCGCCAGCAGCCCACAATCGGGGACGGAATATAATGAGCAGTTCTTC. Protein sequence: CASSPQSGTEYNEQFF. The chain joins TRBV5-1 to TRBJ2-1; D is possibly TRBD1 or TRBD2 (5 bases each). Between the trimmed V and J ends, which lost 4 bases and 7 bases, there was a span of 21 bases. CDR1 is SGHRS, CDR2 YFSETQ, per germline. CDR3 length equals 16 residues.

The chain links TRBV10-2 to TRBJ2-7; 7 nucleotides agree with TRBD1. The germline CDR1 and CDR2 sequences are WSHSY and SAAADI. Germline trimming cut 4 bases from V and 6 bases from J; bases unmatched to any gene: 6. CDR3 length: 13 amino acids. CDR3 nucleotide sequence: TGCGCCAGCAGTGTAGGGGGCGCGTTCGAGCAGTACTTC. It is translated as CASSVGGAFEQYF.

The chain couples TRBV10-3 to TRBJ1-6; D gene ambiguous. This CDR3 has 15 amino acids. V shed 10 bases and J shed 0 bases, with 13 bases lying between them. Germline-derived CDR1 and CDR2 are ENHRY and SYGVKD. The CDR3 sequence: CATGGRSSYNSPLHF. CDR3 nucleotide sequence: TGTGCCACGGGAGGACGGAGCTCCTATAATTCACCCCTCCACTTT.

The gene calls are TRBV28 and TRBJ2-3; 13 nucleotides line up with TRBD2. Germline V gene sequence: CDR1 MDHEN, CDR2 SYDVKM. The CDR3 is 15 amino acids. J was trimmed by 0 bases and V by 6 bases; bases with no gene match: 0. The CDR3 bases are TGTGCCAGCAGACTAGCGGGAGGGAGCACAGATACGCAGTATTTT. Its protein product is CASRLAGGSTDTQYF.

This sequence joins TRBV5-6 and TRBJ2-7, with D hard to call. Germline lookup yields CDR1 SGHDT and CDR2 YYEEEE. The CDR3 is made up of 15 amino acids. Deletions cut 4 bases from V and 6 bases from J, with 20 bases between. CDR3 amino acids: CASSPLGSFFGEQYF. DNA of the CDR3: TGTGCCAGCAGCCCCCTGGGTAGCTTCTTCGGCGAGCAGTACTTC. Looking up the rest from reference TRBV5-6 and TRBJ2-7 gives the full variable domain: DAGVTQSPTHLIKTRGQQVTLRCSPKSGHDTVSWYQQALGQGPQFIFQYYEEEERQRGNFPDRFSGHQFPNYSSELNVNALLLGDSALYLCASSPLGSFFGEQYFGPGTRLTVT.

The chain joins TRBV4-1 to TRBJ2-5; D unresolved. Trimming removed 2 bases at V and 4 bases at J, with 8 bases between. The CDR3 is 13 residues long. CDR1 and CDR2 from the germline V gene are MGHRA and YSYEKL. CDR3 in amino acids: CASSQPNGETQYF. CDR3 sequence (DNA): TGCGCCAGCAGCCAACCAAACGGAGAGACCCAGTACTTC.

V gene TRBV2 combines with J gene TRBJ2-5; a weak D match, TRBD1 (5 bases). The germline CDR1 and CDR2 sequences are SNHLY and FYNNEI. The CDR3 runs 13 residues. V lost 6 bases, J lost 5 bases, and 13 bases lay in between. In DNA, the CDR3 is TGTGCCAGCAGCATCCTAGGGGTGGAGACCCAGTACTTC. Translated, it gives CASSILGVETQYF.